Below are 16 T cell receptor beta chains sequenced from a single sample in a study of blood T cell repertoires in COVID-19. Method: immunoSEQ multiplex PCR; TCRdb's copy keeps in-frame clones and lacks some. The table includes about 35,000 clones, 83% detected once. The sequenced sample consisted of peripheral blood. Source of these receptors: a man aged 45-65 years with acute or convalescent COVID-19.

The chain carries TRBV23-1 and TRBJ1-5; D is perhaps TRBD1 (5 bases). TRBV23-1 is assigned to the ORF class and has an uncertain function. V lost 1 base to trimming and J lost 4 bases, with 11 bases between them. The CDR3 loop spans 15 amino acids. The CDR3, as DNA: TGCGCCAGCAGTCAATTTTGTCAGGGTAATCAGCCCCAGCATTTT. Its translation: CASSQFCQGNQPQHF.

Written as DNA, the CDR3 is TGCGCCAGCAGCTTGGACGGGGTCGCCTACGAGCAGTACTTC. Its protein is CASSLDGVAYEQYF. This chain links TRBV5-1 with TRBJ2-7; TRBD2 might be the D (5 bases). CDR3 length: 14 amino acids. V was clipped by 0 bases and J by 2 bases, with 9 bases between them. Germline-derived CDR1 and CDR2 are SGHRS and YFSETQ.

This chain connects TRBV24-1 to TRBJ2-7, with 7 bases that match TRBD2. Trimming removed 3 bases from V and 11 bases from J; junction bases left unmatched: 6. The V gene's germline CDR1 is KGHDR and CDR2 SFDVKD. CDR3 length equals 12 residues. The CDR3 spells CATSDLAGDEYF. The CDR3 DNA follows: TGTGCCACCAGTGATCTGGCGGGAGATGAGTACTTC.

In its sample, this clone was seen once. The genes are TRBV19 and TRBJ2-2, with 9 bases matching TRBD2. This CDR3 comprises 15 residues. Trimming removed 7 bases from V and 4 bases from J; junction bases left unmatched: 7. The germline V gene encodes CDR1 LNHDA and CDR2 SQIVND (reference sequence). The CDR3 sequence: CASTSGLAPTGELFF. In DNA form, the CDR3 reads TGTGCCAGTACCTCGGGACTAGCTCCCACCGGGGAGCTGTTTTTT.

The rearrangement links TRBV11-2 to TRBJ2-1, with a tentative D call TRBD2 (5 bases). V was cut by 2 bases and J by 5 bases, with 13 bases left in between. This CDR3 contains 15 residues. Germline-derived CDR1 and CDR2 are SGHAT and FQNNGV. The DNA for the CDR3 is TGTGCCAGCAGCTTACAGCGGACCCTAGACAATGAGCAGTTCTTC. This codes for CASSLQRTLDNEQFF.

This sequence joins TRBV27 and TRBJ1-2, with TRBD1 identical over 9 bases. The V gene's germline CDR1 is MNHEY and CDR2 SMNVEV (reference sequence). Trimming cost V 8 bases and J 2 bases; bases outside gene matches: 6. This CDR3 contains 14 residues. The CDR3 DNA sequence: TGTGCCAGCGGCCAACAGGGGGCGAACTATGGCTACACCTTC. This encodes CASGQQGANYGYTF.

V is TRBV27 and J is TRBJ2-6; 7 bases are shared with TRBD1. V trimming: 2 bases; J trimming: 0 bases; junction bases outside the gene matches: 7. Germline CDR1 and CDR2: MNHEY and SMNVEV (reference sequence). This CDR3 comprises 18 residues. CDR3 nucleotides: TGTGCCAGCAGTTTAACAGGGGTACCACTCTCTGGGGCCAACGTCCTGACTTTC. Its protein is CASSLTGVPLSGANVLTF. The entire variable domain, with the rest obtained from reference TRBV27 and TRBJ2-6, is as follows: EAQVTQNPRYLITVTGKKLTVTCSQNMNHEYMSWYRQDPGLGLRQIYYSMNVEVTDKGDVPEGYKVSRKEKRNFPLILESPSPNQTSLYFCASSLTGVPLSGANVLTFGAGSRLTVL.

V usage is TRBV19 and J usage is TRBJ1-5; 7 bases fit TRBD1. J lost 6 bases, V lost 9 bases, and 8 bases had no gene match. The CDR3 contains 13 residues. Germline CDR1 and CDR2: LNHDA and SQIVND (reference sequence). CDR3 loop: CASAGGLSQPQHF. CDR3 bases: TGTGCCAGCGCAGGGGGGTTAAGTCAGCCCCAGCATTTT.

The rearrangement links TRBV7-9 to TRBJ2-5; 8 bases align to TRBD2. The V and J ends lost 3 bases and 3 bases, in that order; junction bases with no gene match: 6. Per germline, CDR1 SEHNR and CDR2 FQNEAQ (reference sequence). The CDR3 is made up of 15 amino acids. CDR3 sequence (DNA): TGTGCCAGCAGCTTCCCCGGGACTAGGGAAGAGACCCAGTACTTC. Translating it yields CASSFPGTREETQYF.

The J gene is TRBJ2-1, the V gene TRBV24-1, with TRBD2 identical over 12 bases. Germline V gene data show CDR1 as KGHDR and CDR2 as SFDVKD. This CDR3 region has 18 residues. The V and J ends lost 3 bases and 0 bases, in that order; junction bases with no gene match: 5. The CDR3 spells CATSDGLAGGSSYNEQFF. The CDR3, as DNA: TGTGCCACCAGTGATGGGCTAGCGGGAGGGAGCTCCTACAATGAGCAGTTCTTC.

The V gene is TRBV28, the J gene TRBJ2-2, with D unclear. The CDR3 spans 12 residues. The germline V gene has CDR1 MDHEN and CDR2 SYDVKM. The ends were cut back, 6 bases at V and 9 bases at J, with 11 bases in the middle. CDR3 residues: CASSRPGRELFF. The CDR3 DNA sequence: TGTGCCAGCAGCCGCCCTGGGCGGGAGCTGTTTTTT.

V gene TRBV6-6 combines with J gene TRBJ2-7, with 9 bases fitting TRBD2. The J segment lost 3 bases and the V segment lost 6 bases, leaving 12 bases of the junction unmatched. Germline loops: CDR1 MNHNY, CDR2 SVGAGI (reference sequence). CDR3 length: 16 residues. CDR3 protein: CASSHRREGLGYEQYF. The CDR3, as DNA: TGTGCCAGCAGCCATCGGCGGGAGGGCTTAGGCTACGAGCAGTACTTC.

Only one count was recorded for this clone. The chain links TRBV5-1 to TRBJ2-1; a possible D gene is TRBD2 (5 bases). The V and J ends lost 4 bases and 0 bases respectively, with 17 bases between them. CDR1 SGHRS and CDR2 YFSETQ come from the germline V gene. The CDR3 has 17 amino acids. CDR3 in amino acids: CASSIRPIEGSYNEQFF. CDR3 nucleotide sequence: TGCGCCAGCAGCATCCGGCCCATAGAGGGCTCCTACAATGAGCAGTTCTTC.

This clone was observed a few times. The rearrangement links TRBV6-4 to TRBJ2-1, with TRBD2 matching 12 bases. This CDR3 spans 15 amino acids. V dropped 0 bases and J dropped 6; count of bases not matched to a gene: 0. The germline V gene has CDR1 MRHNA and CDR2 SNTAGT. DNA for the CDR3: TGTGCCAGCAGTGACTCGACTAGCGGGAGCAATGAGCAGTTCTTC. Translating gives CASSDSTSGSNEQFF.

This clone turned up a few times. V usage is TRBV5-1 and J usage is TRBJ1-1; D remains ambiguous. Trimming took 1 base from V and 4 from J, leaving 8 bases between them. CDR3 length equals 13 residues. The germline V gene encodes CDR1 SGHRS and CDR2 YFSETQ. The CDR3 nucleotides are TGCGCCAGCAGCTTGAGAAGAGGCACTGAAGCTTTCTTT. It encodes CASSLRRGTEAFF.

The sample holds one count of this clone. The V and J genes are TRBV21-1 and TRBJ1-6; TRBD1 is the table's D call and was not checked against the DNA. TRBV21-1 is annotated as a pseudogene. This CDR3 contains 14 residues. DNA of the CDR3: TGTGCCAGCAGCAAAGGACAGGGGGATTCACCCCTCCACTTT. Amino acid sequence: CASSKGQGDSPLHF.